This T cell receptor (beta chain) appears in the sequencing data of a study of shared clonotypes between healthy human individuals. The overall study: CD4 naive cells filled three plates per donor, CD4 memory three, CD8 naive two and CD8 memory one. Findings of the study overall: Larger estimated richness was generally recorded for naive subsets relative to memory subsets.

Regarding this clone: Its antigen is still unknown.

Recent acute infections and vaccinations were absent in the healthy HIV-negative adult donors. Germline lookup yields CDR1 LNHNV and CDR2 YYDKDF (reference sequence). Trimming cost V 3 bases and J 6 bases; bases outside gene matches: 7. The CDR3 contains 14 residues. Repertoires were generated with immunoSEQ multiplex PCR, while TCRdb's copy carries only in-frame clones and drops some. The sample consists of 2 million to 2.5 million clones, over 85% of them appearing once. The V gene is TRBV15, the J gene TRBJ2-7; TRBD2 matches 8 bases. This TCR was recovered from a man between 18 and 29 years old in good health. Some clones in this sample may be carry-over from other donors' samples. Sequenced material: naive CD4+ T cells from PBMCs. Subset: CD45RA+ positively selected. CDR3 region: CATSRSGSQGEQYF. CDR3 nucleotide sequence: TGTGCCACCAGCAGGAGCGGGAGCCAGGGCGAGCAGTACTTC.